This is a list of T cell receptor beta chains from one sample in a study of blood T cell repertoires in COVID-19. Libraries were prepared by immunoSEQ multiplex PCR; TCRdb keeps only in-frame clonotypes and omits some of them. This table holds approximately 300,000 clones, around 90% found once. The specimen was peripheral blood. These receptors all come from a man younger than 35 with active or convalescent COVID-19. CDR3s include the opening cysteine and the closing phenylalanine or tryptophan. A D gene is named only where the DNA matches it firmly. The size of a clone is reported for some rows only, either as once, few or many, or as a class for expanded clones.

size,D,length,V,J,CDR3,DNA
-,-,14,TRBV5-4,TRBJ1-2,CASSYGGGSYGYTF,TGTGCCAGCAGCTATGGGGGGGGCTCCTATGGCTACACCTTC
once,TRBD2,14,TRBV18,TRBJ2-5,CASSRGLAEETQYF,TGTGCCAGCTCACGGGGACTAGCGGAAGAGACCCAGTACTTC
-,-,13,TRBV5-1,TRBJ2-2,CASSLVAVGELFF,TGCGCCAGCAGCTTGGTGGCGGTCGGGGAGCTGTTTTTT
-,-,13,TRBV15,TRBJ2-3,CATSEPGTDTQYF,TGTGCCACCAGCGAGCCAGGAACAGATACGCAGTATTTT
-,TRBD1,17,TRBV27,TRBJ2-1,CANRDRPTFSSYNEQFF,TGTGCCAACCGGGACAGGCCGACCTTTAGCTCCTACAATGAGCAGTTCTTC
-,TRBD1,12,TRBV2,TRBJ2-1,CATFDRANEQFF,TGTGCCACCTTCGACAGGGCCAATGAGCAGTTCTTC
-,-,17,TRBV19,TRBJ1-2,CASSTTQAGQVSYGYTF,TGTGCCAGTAGTACAACCCAGGCGGGTCAGGTCTCCTATGGCTACACCTTC
-,TRBD1,14,TRBV5-1,TRBJ2-7,CASSDWTGYYEQYF,TGCGCCAGCAGCGACTGGACAGGTTACTACGAGCAGTACTTC
once,-,14,TRBV27,TRBJ1-5,CASSTYRSNQPQHF,TGTGCCAGCAGTACATACAGGAGCAATCAGCCCCAGCATTTT
-,TRBD2,14,TRBV15,TRBJ2-1,CATSRLAGYNEQFF,TGTGCCACCAGCAGACTAGCGGGCTACAATGAGCAGTTCTTC
-,TRBD1,15,TRBV5-5,TRBJ1-2,CASSSWTGSVGGYTF,TGTGCCAGCAGCTCTTGGACAGGTTCGGTCGGCGGCTACACCTTC
-,TRBD2,14,TRBV5-1,TRBJ2-7,CASSLAGLNYEQYF,TGCGCCAGCAGCTTGGCGGGACTAAACTACGAGCAGTACTTC
-,-,14,TRBV3-1/TRBV3-2,TRBJ1-6,CASSPGTLRSPLHF,TGTGCCAGCAGTCCCGGGACACTGAGGTCACCCCTCCACTTT
-,-,14,TRBV6-2/TRBV6-3,TRBJ2-1,CASSYLTATNEQFF,TGTGCCAGCAGTTACCTAACTGCTACTAATGAGCAGTTCTTC
-,-,15,TRBV7-8,TRBJ2-5,CASSPWGGGKETQYF,TGTGCCAGCAGCCCATGGGGGGGCGGTAAAGAGACCCAGTACTTC
-,-,13,TRBV28,TRBJ2-3,CASSWLVTDTQYF,TGTGCCAGCAGTTGGCTTGTCACAGATACGCAGTATTTT
-,-,12,TRBV27,TRBJ2-7,CASIGLGYEQYF,TGTGCCAGCATCGGACTGGGCTACGAGCAGTACTTC
once,-,14,TRBV7-9,TRBJ2-1,CASSFGSTEGEQFF,TGTGCCAGCAGCTTTGGGTCTACGGAGGGCGAGCAGTTCTTC
-,-,15,TRBV1,TRBJ2-7,CTSSQECESLYEQYF,TGCACCAGCAGCCAAGAATGCGAAAGTCTCTACGAGCAGTACTTC
-,-,20,TRBV4-3,TRBJ1-4,CASSYTGDYYVTATNEKLFF,TGCGCCAGCTCATATACGGGGGACTACTATGTTACCGCAACTAATGAAAAACTGTTTTTT
-,TRBD1,15,TRBV5-6,TRBJ1-1,CASSHIRGRNTEAFF,TGTGCCAGCAGCCATATCAGGGGGAGGAACACTGAAGCTTTCTTT
-,-,14,TRBV11-2,TRBJ2-7,CASSFGGISYEQYF,TGTGCCAGCAGCTTTGGGGGGATCTCCTACGAGCAGTACTTC
-,TRBD2,18,TRBV28,TRBJ2-5,CASELAGGHSPLQETQYF,TGTGCCAGCGAACTAGCGGGAGGACATTCCCCCCTCCAAGAGACCCAGTACTTC
-,-,13,TRBV27,TRBJ2-7,CASSLSGVYEQYF,TGTGCCAGCAGTCTATCAGGGGTTTACGAGCAGTACTTC
-,TRBD2,16,TRBV27,TRBJ2-7,CASSLLLAGGGYEQYF,TGTGCCAGCAGTTTATTACTAGCGGGAGGGGGCTACGAGCAGTACTTC
-,TRBD2,17,TRBV5-1,TRBJ2-3,CASSGYPGTSGTDTQYF,TGCGCCAGCAGCGGGTACCCCGGGACTAGCGGCACAGATACGCAGTATTTT
few,TRBD1,17,TRBV7-8,TRBJ1-5,CASSLAPGGYGNQPQHF,TGTGCCAGCAGCTTAGCCCCAGGGGGCTATGGCAATCAGCCCCAGCATTTT
-,-,17,TRBV11-2,TRBJ2-3,CASSLDGPPSETDTQYF,TGTGCCAGCAGCTTAGATGGGCCACCCAGTGAAACAGATACGCAGTATTTT
-,-,14,TRBV6-5,TRBJ1-1,CASNSGRADTEAFF,TGTGCCAGCAACTCAGGCAGGGCCGACACTGAAGCTTTCTTT
-,TRBD2,20,TRBV11-3,TRBJ2-7,CASSLDASGTKHLTYWEQYF,TGTGCCAGCAGCTTAGATGCTAGCGGGACAAAGCACCTCACCTACTGGGAGCAGTACTTC
-,-,15,TRBV28,TRBJ1-6,CASRPGHLNNSPLHF,TGTGCCAGCAGACCGGGACACCTAAATAATTCACCCCTCCACTTT
-,-,13,TRBV19,TRBJ1-2,CASSPGDNYGYTF,TGTGCCAGTAGTCCCGGAGATAACTATGGCTACACCTTC
-,-,11,TRBV12-3/TRBV12-4,TRBJ2-2,CANQGTGELFF,TGTGCCAACCAGGGGACCGGGGAGCTGTTTTTT
-,-,13,TRBV9,TRBJ1-1,CASSPTPKTEAFF,TGTGCCAGCAGCCCGACACCTAAGACTGAAGCTTTCTTT
once,TRBD2,15,TRBV7-9,TRBJ2-1,CASIGPLAAYNEQFF,TGTGCCAGCATCGGTCCGCTAGCGGCCTACAATGAGCAGTTCTTC
-,TRBD1,17,TRBV7-9,TRBJ1-4,CASSSMTGQGAGEKLFF,TGTGCCAGCAGCTCTATGACAGGACAGGGGGCTGGTGAAAAACTGTTTTTT
-,-,14,TRBV5-1,TRBJ2-5,CASSLWDNQETQYF,TGCGCCAGCAGCTTGTGGGACAACCAAGAGACCCAGTACTTC
-,-,11,TRBV7-8,TRBJ2-1,CASSLGGEQFF,TGTGCCAGCAGCTTAGGAGGTGAGCAGTTCTTC
-,TRBD2,18,TRBV2,TRBJ2-3,CASNRLWRAGGVPDTQYF,TGTGCCAGCAATAGGCTTTGGAGAGCGGGAGGGGTTCCAGATACGCAGTATTTT
-,-,13,TRBV29-1,TRBJ1-6,CSAQRDTNSPLHF,TGCAGCGCCCAGCGGGACACCAATTCACCCCTCCACTTT
once,-,15,TRBV5-1,TRBJ2-6,CASRSRYSGANVLTF,TGCGCCAGCAGGTCCCGTTACTCTGGGGCCAACGTCCTGACTTTC
-,TRBD1,12,TRBV5-1,TRBJ2-7,CASKGASDEQYF,TGCGCCAGTAAGGGGGCATCGGACGAGCAGTACTTC
-,TRBD2,15,TRBV4-2,TRBJ2-1,CASSTSGRENNEQFF,TGTGCCAGCAGCACTAGCGGGAGGGAAAACAATGAGCAGTTCTTC
-,-,12,TRBV6-2/TRBV6-3,TRBJ2-7,CASSRDNYEQYF,TGTGCCAGCAGTCGAGACAACTACGAGCAGTACTTC
-,TRBD1,15,TRBV19,TRBJ1-2,CASSMADRGHEGYTF,TGTGCCAGTAGTATGGCGGACAGGGGGCATGAGGGCTACACCTTC
-,-,16,TRBV3-1/TRBV3-2,TRBJ2-1,CASSQPRSRINVEQFF,TGTGCCAGCAGCCAACCCCGCTCGCGGATAAACGTTGAGCAGTTCTTC
-,-,12,TRBV12-3/TRBV12-4,TRBJ1-5,CASSLVNQPQHF,TGTGCCAGCAGTTTAGTAAATCAGCCCCAGCATTTT
-,-,15,TRBV14,TRBJ1-2,CASSITDSAVYGYTF,TGTGCCAGCAGCATAACCGACAGTGCTGTCTATGGCTACACCTTC